This T cell receptor (beta chain) was sequenced for a study of neoadjuvant anti-PD-1 for oral cavity cancer. Study in general: Before surgery, most patients got three to four biweekly 3 mg/kg nivolumab doses. Patients without progression received a fourth nivolumab dose around day 43, then surgical resection on days 50-56.

Time point in this sample: after neoadjuvant nivolumab, at surgical resection. No culture or expansion preceded analysis of these blood cells. Repertoires were generated with immunoSEQ multiplex PCR, while TCRdb's copy carries only in-frame clones and drops some. The data show 10,000 to 15,000 clones, around 66% seen once. This CDR3 has 16 amino acids. Germline lookup yields CDR1 LNHDA and CDR2 SQIVND (reference sequence). Trimming took 5 bases from V and 1 from J, leaving 17 bases between them. The chain employs TRBV19 and TRBJ1-1, with D unresolved. The clonotype originates from a person aged 35-80 years with oral cavity squamous cell carcinoma. The source was PBMCs, collected after nivolumab (anti-PD-1) treatment. The CDR3, as DNA: TGTGCCAGTAGTCTTCAAATCCATACCCAGAACACTGAAGCTTTCTTT. This codes for CASSLQIHTQNTEAFF.